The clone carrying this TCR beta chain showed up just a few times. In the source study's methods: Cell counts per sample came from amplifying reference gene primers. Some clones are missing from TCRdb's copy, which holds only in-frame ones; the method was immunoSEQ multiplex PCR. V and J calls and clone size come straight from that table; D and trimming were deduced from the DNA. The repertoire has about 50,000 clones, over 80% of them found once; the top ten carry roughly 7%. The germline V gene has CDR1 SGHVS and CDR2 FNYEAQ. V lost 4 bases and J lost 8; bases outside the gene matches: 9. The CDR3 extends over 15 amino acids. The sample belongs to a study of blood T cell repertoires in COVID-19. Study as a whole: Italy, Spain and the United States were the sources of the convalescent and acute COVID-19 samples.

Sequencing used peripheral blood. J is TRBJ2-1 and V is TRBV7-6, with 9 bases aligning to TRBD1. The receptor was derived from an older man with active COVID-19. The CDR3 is CASSSRDRVGDEQFF. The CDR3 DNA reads TGTGCCAGCAGCTCTCGGGACAGGGTGGGTGATGAGCAGTTCTTC.